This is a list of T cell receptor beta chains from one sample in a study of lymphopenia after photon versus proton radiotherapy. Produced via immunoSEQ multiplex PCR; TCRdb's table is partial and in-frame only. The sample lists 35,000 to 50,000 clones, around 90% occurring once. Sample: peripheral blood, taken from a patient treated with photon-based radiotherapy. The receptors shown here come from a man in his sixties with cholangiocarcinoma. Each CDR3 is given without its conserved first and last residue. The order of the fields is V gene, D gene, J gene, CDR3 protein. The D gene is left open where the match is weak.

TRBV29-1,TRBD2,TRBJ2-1,SVALAGGSYNEQF
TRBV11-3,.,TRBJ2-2,ASSRRGADTGELF
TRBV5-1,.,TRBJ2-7,ASSLPLPSGEQY
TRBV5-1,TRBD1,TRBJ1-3,ASSLGDRALISGNTIY
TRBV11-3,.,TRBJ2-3,ASSGQGTQY
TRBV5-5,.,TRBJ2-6,ASSLELSGANVLT
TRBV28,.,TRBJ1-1,ASPRGASNTEAF
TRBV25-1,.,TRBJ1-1,ASSEAQGYLEAF
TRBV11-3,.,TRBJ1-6,ASSPRTASSYNSPLH
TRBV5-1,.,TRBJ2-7,ASSLRVGGSYEQY
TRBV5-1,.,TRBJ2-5,ASSMGPSGETQY